Each of the 3 T cell receptor beta chains below was sequenced from the same sample in a study of graft-versus-host responses after intestinal transplantation (dated by TCRdb to about 2021). No cognate antigen is known for these TCRs. Preparation of the library involved the immunoSEQ multiplex PCR assay. Drawn from immuneACCESS, this table holds only the in-frame rearrangements with V and J called that TCRdb kept. Clones are partly lost; checked studies trace under half to an unresolved V gene and leave the rest unexplained. The sample table contains tens of thousands of clones; only one count was recorded for approximately 95% of them. Around 0.49% of the sample is in the top ten clones. Explained via the paper, the time point label denotes: cells obtained before transplantation from donor or recipient. Sequenced material: unstimulated CD8+ T cells sorted from spleen or lymph node cells, taken before intestinal transplant. The receptors shown here come from a human donor who received an intestinal transplant.

The chain joins TRBV5-1 to TRBJ2-7; D is unclear. Germline values: CDR1 SGHRS, CDR2 YFSETQ. Trimming cost V 0 bases and J 5 bases, with 9 bases left between them. This CDR3 is 13 amino acids long. The CDR3 coding sequence is TGCGCCAGCAGCTTGGGGGCAGCTGACGAGCAGTACTTC. Translation: CASSLGAADEQYF.

This clone came up once. V and J are TRBV7-8 and TRBJ1-4, with D perhaps TRBD1 (6 bases). The CDR3 contains 20 residues. CDR1 is SGHVS and CDR2 is FQNEAQ in the germline V gene. V was shortened by 3 bases and J by 1 base, with 24 bases between the two germline ends. CDR3 protein: CASSLVLTGTWDETNEKLFF. The CDR3 DNA reads TGTGCCAGCAGCTTGGTTTTAACAGGGACGTGGGACGAAACTAATGAAAAACTGTTTTTT. The full variable domain, completed using reference TRBV7-8 and TRBJ1-4, is GAGVSQSPRYKVAKRGQDVALRCDPISGHVSLFWYQQALGQGPEFLTYFQNEAQLDKSGLPSDRFFAERPEGSVSTLKIQRTQQEDSAVYLCASSLVLTGTWDETNEKLFFGSGTQLSVL.

The V and J genes are TRBV4-2 and TRBJ2-7, with 7 bases fitting TRBD2. The CDR3 is 17 residues long. V lost 0 bases, J lost 3 bases, and 11 bases stayed unmatched. Germline CDR1 and CDR2: LGHNA and YNFKEQ. The CDR3 here is CASSQDRESGGVYEQYF. The DNA of the CDR3 is TGTGCCAGCAGCCAAGATCGAGAAAGTGGGGGGGTCTACGAGCAGTACTTC.